This TCR beta chain was sequenced in a study of OX40 agonist ivuxolimab in advanced cancers. About the research overall: Patients' therapy was ivuxolimab, an antibody that acts as an agonist of OX40 (CD134). Patients treated during dose escalation were battling hepatocellular carcinoma, melanoma, renal cell or head and neck cancer. Regarding the study as a whole: At 0.1-3.0 mg/kg, partial responders had clonal expansion among the lowest observed. Antigen specificity of clonally expanded peripheral T cells was not established.

Assay used: immunoSEQ multiplex PCR; TCRdb lists only in-frame clones, some missing. The table includes around 60,000 clones, 85% to 90% detected once. J lost 4 bases, V lost 5 bases, and 6 bases had no gene match. The CDR3 is 14 residues long. Per germline, CDR1 LGHNA and CDR2 YNFKEQ. As for this clone: What it recognizes is unknown.

The receptor was derived from an adult with an advanced solid tumor such as melanoma, head and neck, liver or kidney cancer. J is TRBJ1-2 and V is TRBV4-2, with 8 bases that match TRBD1. Sequenced here: CD4+ or CD8+ T cells sorted from blood, sampled in a trial of the OX40 agonist ivuxolimab. The CDR3 region is CASSIGQGPYGYTF. In nucleotides, the CDR3 is TGTGCCAGCAGCATAGGACAGGGCCCCTATGGCTACACCTTC.